This entry concerns a single T cell receptor (beta chain). Its cognate antigen is unknown. The J segment lost 0 bases and the V segment lost 5 bases, leaving 7 bases of the junction unmatched. This CDR3 contains 16 residues. The germline CDR1 and CDR2 sequences are SGHTA and FQGTGA. This sample is part of a study of T-cell reconstitution after alpha-beta-depleted transplantation in children. Unique molecular identifiers were incorporated into the prepared TCRbeta library. MiXCR was run by TCRdb on the PCR reads, yielding one entry per CDR3 protein. This sample has 250,000 to 400,000 distinct CDR3 sequences; over 20% occur once, and the top ten carry approximately 11%. Notes on the study in general: Hyperexpanded clones declined; after one year, newly produced T cells mostly supplied diversity. Some patients showed high day-60 TCRbeta diversity, which derived from surviving recipient T cells and thymic progenitors.

Sequencing was performed on PBMCs, mostly from graft donor cells, taken 180 days after TCRalphabeta/CD19-depleted stem cell transplant. The receptor was derived from a male patient younger than 18 who had a stem cell transplant for acute lymphoblastic leukemia, so the T cells may come from the graft donor. The V gene is TRBV7-3, the J gene TRBJ2-3; 8 positions match TRBD2. CDR3 protein: CASSPATSGSTDTQYF. In DNA form, the CDR3 reads TGTGCCAGCAGCCCGGCTACTAGCGGTAGCACAGATACGCAGTATTTT.